This T cell receptor (beta chain) comes out of a study of cytomegalovirus exposure and HLA in healthy donors. Whole-study results and caveats: As a later analysis showed, a missense DCLRE1C variant was linked to trimming of TCR beta V- and J-genes.

Germline CDR1 is SGHTA and CDR2 is FQGTGA. The CDR3 is 14 amino acids. Trimming cost V 6 bases and J 7 bases, with 19 bases left between them. In the PCR, 60 Vbeta and 13 Jbeta primers were used. TCRdb's table, derived via immunoSEQ multiplex PCR, lists solely in-frame clones and lacks some. Of 95,000 to 150,000 clones in the sample, around four fifths were seen once. This clone was recorded once. Its antigen is still unknown. What was sequenced was PBMCs. The clonotype originates from a man in his thirties or forties in good health and CMV-seropositive. J is TRBJ2-7 and V is TRBV7-3; D uncertain. The CDR3 bases are TGTGCCAGCAGTGTGACTTCCTCTTCTAGGGAGCAGTACTTC. This encodes CASSVTSSSREQYF.